This T cell receptor (beta chain) was observed in a study of cytomegalovirus exposure and HLA in healthy donors. Study results and caveats: Most TCR sequences proved rare, with some public TCRs found in many donors. There were several of the most significant clusters that appeared linked to common viral pathogens in a later analysis.

The donors were healthy bone marrow donors. About this clone: Its antigen is still unknown.

PCR amplification relied on 60 Vbeta primers (plus 13 Jbeta primers). Here immunoSEQ multiplex PCR was the method, and the copy in TCRdb shows in-frame clones only, minus some. The sample has some 54,000 clones, approximately 80% seen once; the top ten hold over 5%. This receptor was identified in a male donor in good health and CMV-seronegative. Sequencing was carried out using PBMCs.

The CDR3 here is CASSPDRPPKEAFF. The CDR3 region has the DNA TGTGCCAGCAGCCCTGACAGACCACCTAAGGAAGCTTTCTTT. This chain connects TRBV7-8 to TRBJ1-1; D perhaps matches TRBD1 (5 bases). Trimming cost V 5 bases and J 8 bases, with 18 bases left between them. The CDR3 runs to 14 residues. Germline V gene sequence: CDR1 SGHVS, CDR2 FQNEAQ.